This T cell receptor (beta chain) stems from a study of blood T cell repertoires in COVID-19. The repertoire was sequenced with immunoSEQ multiplex PCR; TCRdb's copy has only in-frame clones and lacks some. This table holds over 300,000 clones, 65% to 90% found once. Germline CDR1 LGHNA, CDR2 YNFKEQ. Losses at the gene ends were 1 base for V and 6 bases for J; bases not matched to a gene: 15. This CDR3 is 18 amino acids long. The J gene is TRBJ2-7, the V gene TRBV4-2, with 10 bases fitting TRBD1. Sequencing was performed on PBMCs or T cells enriched from blood (not recorded which). The clonotype comes from a woman younger than 35 who had recovered from COVID-19. CDR3 nucleotides: TGTGCCAGCAGCCAAGGGCCGACAGGGGGCGCATCCTCAGGCGAGCAGTACTTC. Translating gives CASSQGPTGGASSGEQYF.